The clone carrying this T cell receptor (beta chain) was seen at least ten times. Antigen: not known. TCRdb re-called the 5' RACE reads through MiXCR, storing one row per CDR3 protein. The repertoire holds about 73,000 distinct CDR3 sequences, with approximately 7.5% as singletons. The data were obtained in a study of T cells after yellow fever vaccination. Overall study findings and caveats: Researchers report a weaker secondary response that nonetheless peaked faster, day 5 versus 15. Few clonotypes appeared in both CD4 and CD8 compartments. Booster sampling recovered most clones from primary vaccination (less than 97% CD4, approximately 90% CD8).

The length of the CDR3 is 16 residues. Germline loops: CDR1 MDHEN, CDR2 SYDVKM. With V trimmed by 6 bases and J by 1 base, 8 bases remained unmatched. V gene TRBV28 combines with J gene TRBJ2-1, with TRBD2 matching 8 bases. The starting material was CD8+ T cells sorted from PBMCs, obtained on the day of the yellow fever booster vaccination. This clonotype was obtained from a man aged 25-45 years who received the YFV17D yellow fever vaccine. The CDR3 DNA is TGTGCCAGCAGCGAGCCGGGACTAGTATCCTACAATGAGCAGTTCTTC. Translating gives CASSEPGLVSYNEQFF.